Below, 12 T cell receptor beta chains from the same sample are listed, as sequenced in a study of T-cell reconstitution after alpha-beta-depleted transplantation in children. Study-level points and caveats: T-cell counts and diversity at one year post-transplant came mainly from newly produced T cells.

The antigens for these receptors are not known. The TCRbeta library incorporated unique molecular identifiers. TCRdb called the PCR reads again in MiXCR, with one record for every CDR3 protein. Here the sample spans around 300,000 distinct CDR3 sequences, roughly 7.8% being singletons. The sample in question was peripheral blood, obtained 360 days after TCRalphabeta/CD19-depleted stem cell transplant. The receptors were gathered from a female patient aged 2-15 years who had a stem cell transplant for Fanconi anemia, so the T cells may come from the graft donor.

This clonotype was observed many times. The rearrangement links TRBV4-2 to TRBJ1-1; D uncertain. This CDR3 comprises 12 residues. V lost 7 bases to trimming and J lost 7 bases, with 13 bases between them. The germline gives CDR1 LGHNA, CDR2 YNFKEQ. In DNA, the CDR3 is TGTGCCAGCACACGGGGAGTATATGAAGCTTTCTTT. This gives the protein CASTRGVYEAFF.

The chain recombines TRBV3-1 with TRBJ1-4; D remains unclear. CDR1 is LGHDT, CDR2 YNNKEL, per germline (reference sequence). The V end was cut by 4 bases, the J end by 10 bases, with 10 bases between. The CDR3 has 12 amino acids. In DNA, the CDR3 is TGTGCCAGCAGCCGAAGAGGCGGAAAACTGTTTTTT. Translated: CASSRRGGKLFF.

In DNA form, the CDR3 reads TGTGCCAGCAGTTTACAGGGAATCGGAGTGGTGGGCGAAAATGAAAAACTGTTTTTT. Its protein product is CASSLQGIGVVGENEKLFF. The J gene is TRBJ1-4, the V gene TRBV12-3 or TRBV12-4; D possibly corresponds to TRBD1 (5 bases). The CDR3 covers 19 residues. With 2 bases removed from V and 5 bases from J, the gap between germline ends came to 24 bases.

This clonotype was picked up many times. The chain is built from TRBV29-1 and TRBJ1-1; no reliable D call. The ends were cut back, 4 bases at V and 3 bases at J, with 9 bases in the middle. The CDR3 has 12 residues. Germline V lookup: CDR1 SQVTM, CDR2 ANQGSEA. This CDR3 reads CSVVGLDTEAFF. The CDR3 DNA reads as TGCAGCGTTGTTGGTCTAGACACTGAAGCTTTCTTT.

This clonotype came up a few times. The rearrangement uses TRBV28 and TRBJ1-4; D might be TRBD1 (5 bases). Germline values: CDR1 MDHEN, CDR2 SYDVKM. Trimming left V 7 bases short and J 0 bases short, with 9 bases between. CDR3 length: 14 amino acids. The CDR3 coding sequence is TGTGCCAGCAACCGGGGGGCAACTAATGAAAAACTGTTTTTT. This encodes CASNRGATNEKLFF.

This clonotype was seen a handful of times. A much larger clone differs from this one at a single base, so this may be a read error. This chain's CDR3 is CASSLGTTTDTQYF. The CDR3 DNA is TGTGCCAGCAGCTTAGGGACTACCACAGATACGCAGTATTTT. The chain carries TRBV7-3 and TRBJ2-3; TRBD2 matches 7 bases. The junction had 1 base not matched to a gene; V was cut back by 2 bases and J by 2 bases. Germline CDR1 and CDR2: SGHTA and FQGTGA. This CDR3 is built from 14 residues.

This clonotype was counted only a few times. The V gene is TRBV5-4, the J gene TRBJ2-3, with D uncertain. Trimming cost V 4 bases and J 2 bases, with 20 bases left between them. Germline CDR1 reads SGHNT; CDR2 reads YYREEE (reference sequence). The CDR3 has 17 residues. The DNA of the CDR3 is TGTGCCAGCAGCCTCAGGTCGGGTACTTACATCACAGATACGCAGTATTTT. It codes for CASSLRSGTYITDTQYF.

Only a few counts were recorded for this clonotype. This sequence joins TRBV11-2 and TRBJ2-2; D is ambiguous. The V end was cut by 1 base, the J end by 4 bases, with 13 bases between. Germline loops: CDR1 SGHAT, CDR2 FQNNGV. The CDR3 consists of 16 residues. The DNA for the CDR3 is TGTGCCAGCAGCTTAGCAAGGGCTGAGGTCACCGGGGAGCTGTTTTTT. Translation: CASSLARAEVTGELFF.

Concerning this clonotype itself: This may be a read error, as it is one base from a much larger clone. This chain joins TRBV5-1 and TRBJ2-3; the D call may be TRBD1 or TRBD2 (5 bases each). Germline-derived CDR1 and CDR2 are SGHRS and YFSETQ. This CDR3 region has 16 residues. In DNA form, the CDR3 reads TGCGCCAGCAGCTTGGCCCCTCTAGGGACCACAGATGCGCAGTATTTT. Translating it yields CASSLAPLGTTDAQYF.

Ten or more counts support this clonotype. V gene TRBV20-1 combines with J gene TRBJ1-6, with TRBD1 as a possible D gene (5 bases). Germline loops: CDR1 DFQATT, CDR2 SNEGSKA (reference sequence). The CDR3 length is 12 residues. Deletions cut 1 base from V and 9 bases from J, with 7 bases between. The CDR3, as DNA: TGCAGTGCTAGAGCCCAGGGTTCACCCCTCCACTTT. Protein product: CSARAQGSPLHF.

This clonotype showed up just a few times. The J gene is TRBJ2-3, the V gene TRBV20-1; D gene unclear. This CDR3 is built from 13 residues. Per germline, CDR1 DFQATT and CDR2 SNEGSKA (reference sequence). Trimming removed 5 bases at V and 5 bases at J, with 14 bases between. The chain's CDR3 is CSAHPPPEDTQYF. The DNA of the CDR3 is TGCAGTGCTCACCCCCCGCCCGAAGATACGCAGTATTTT.

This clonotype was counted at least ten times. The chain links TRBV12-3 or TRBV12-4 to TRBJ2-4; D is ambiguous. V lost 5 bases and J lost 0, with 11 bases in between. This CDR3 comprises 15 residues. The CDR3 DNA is TGTGCCAGCAGTGTGACTTCCCTAGCCAAAAACATTCAGTACTTC. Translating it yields CASSVTSLAKNIQYF.